This TCR beta chain was identified during a study of blood T cell repertoires in COVID-19. In the study overall: Researchers got acute and convalescent COVID-19 samples from the United States, Italy and Spain. From T cells, B-cell-depleted T cells, or PBMCs came the material, which was cDNA or gDNA.

Source study methods: Counts of nucleated cells, estimated from reference gene primer amplification, were obtained. Produced via immunoSEQ multiplex PCR; TCRdb's table is partial and in-frame only. V and J calls and clone size are those listed in that table; D and trimming were worked out from the DNA. The data show about 89,000 clones, about 83% seen once. The count of this clone is one. Germline assignment: CDR1 LNHNV and CDR2 YYDKDF (reference sequence). The germline V and J ends were trimmed by 1 base and 6 bases, with 17 bases remaining between them. This CDR3 has 16 amino acids. The material sequenced was peripheral blood. This sequence originates from a human donor in a cohort sampled during active COVID-19. The chain uses TRBV15 and TRBJ2-3; possible D gene TRBD1, 6 bases. The CDR3 bases are TGTGCCACCAGCAGAGGCGGACAGTTAACTGGGGATACGCAGTATTTT. Its protein is CATSRGGQLTGDTQYF.